The following is a T cell receptor (beta chain) sequence with its context. Antigen unknown. The protocol was immunoSEQ multiplex PCR, while the TCRdb copy is restricted to in-frame clones and leaves out a portion. The sample lists about 23,000 clones; approximately 90% were seen once. CDR1 and CDR2 (germline): SGHTA, FQGNSA. The CDR3 totals 16 residues. V lost 7 bases, J lost 4 bases, and 22 bases lay in between. These data come from a study of graft-versus-host responses after intestinal transplantation. Study-level results: The marrow of recipients harbored GvH clones, and ileum or blood showed some of them first.

The sequences come from PBMCs, collected approximately 38 days after intestinal transplant. The chain couples TRBV7-2 to TRBJ1-1, with D maybe TRBD1 (6 bases). This clonotype was obtained from a human patient who received an intestinal transplant, so some T cells may come from the graft donor. Here the CDR3 DNA reads TGTGCCAGCACCCTCCGTGAGGGGGGGGCGGGCACTGAAGCTTTCTTT. It is translated as CASTLREGGAGTEAFF.